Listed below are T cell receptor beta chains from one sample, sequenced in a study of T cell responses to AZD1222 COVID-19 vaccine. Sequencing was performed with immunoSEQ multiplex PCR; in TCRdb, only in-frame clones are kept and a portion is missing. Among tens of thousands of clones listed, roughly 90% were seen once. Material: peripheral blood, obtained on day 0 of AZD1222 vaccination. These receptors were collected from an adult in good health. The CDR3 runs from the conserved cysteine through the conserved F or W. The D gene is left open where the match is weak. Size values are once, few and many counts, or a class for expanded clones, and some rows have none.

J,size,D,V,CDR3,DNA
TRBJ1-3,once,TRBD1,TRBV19,CASSPRGPGNTIYF,TGTGCCAGTAGTCCCAGGGGGCCTGGAAACACCATATATTTT
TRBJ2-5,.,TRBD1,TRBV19,CASSRQGVSWGETQYF,TGTGCCAGTAGTCGGCAGGGGGTTTCTTGGGGCGAGACCCAGTACTTC
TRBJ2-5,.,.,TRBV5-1,CASSVGLIQETQYF,TGCGCCAGCAGCGTGGGACTTATACAAGAGACCCAGTACTTC
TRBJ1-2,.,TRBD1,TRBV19,CASSTRGAFAF,TGTGCCAGTAGTACCAGGGGGGCGTTCGCCTTC
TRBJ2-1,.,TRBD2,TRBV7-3,CASSIAGTGYNEQFF,TGTGCCAGCAGTATAGCGGGAACGGGTTACAATGAGCAGTTCTTC
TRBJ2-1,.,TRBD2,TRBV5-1,CASRSPGTSNNEQFF,TGCGCCAGCAGATCCCCCGGGACTAGTAACAATGAGCAGTTCTTC
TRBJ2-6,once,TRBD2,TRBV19,CASSISGRSGANVLTF,TGTGCCAGTAGTATTAGCGGGAGGAGTGGGGCCAACGTCCTGACTTTC
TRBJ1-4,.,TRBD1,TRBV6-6,CASRQTGVDEKLFF,TGTGCCAGCAGGCAGACAGGGGTAGATGAAAAACTGTTTTTT
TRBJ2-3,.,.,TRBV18,CASSLTSGSGTDTQYF,TGTGCCAGCTCACTTACCTCAGGGTCCGGCACAGATACGCAGTATTTT
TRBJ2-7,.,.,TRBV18,CASSPTSDEQYF,TGTGCCAGCTCACCAACCTCTGACGAGCAGTACTTC
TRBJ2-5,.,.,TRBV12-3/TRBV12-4,CASSLRWETQYF,TGTGCCAGCAGCCTCAGGTGGGAGACCCAGTACTTC
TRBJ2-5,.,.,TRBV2,CASSEIIRGAARETQYF,TGTGCCAGCAGTGAGATAATCAGGGGAGCGGCCCGAGAGACCCAGTACTTC
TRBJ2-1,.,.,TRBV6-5,CASSARDEQFF,TGTGCCAGCAGCGCAAGGGATGAGCAGTTCTTC
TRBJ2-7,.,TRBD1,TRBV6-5,CASSKGAGGNYEQYF,TGTGCCAGCAGTAAGGGGGCAGGTGGTAACTACGAGCAGTACTTC
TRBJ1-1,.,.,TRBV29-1,CSVERVGTEAFF,TGCAGCGTTGAAAGGGTTGGCACTGAAGCTTTCTTT
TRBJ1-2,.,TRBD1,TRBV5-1,CASSPPGQGALGYTF,TGCGCCAGCAGCCCACCGGGACAGGGGGCGCTTGGCTACACCTTC
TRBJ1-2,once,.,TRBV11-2,CASSRSSYGYTF,TGTGCCAGCAGCCGCTCCTCGTATGGCTACACCTTC
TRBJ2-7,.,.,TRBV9,CASSPQTQRRGEQYF,TGTGCCAGCAGCCCCCAGACCCAGCGGAGAGGAGAGCAGTACTTC
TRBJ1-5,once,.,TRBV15,CATGGSPLGNQPQHF,TGTGCCACCGGCGGGAGCCCCTTGGGCAATCAGCCCCAGCATTTT
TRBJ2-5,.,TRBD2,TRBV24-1,CATSDPTTTGLAGGIETQYF,TGTGCCACCAGTGATCCGACTACAACCGGACTAGCGGGAGGAATTGAGACCCAGTACTTC
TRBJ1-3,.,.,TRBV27,CASSPWGPSGNTIYF,TGTGCCAGCAGTCCGTGGGGGCCCTCTGGAAACACCATATATTTT
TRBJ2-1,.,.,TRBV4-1,CASSQDPRGVEQFF,TGCGCCAGCAGCCAAGATCCCAGGGGTGTTGAGCAGTTCTTC
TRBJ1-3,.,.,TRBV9,CASSVVSDSISGNTIYF,TGTGCCAGCAGCGTAGTGAGTGATTCCATCTCTGGAAACACCATATATTTT
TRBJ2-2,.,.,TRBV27,CASSPLAGELFF,TGTGCCAGCAGTCCACTAGCTGGGGAGCTGTTTTTT
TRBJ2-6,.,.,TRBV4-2,CASSQDGSSGANVLTF,TGTGCCAGCAGCCAAGACGGGTCCTCTGGGGCCAACGTCCTGACTTTC
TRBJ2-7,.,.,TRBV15,CATSNRGPYYEQYF,TGTGCCACCAGCAACCGGGGGCCCTACTACGAGCAGTACTTC
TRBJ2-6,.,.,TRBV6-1,CASSETPIGSSGANVLTF,TGTGCCAGCAGTGAAACCCCGATTGGGAGCTCTGGGGCCAACGTCCTGACTTTC
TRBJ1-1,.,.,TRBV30,CAWTPGGKRTEAFF,TGTGCCTGGACGCCTGGAGGGAAACGCACTGAAGCTTTCTTT
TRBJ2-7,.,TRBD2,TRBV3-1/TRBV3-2,CASSYVAGEQYF,TGTGCCAGCAGCTACGTAGCGGGGGAGCAGTACTTC
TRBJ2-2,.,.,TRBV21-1,CASSKGATGELFF,TGTGCCAGCAGCAAAGGGGCCACCGGGGAGCTGTTTTTT
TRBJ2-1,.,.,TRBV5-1,CASSPGGGMGNEQFF,TGCGCCAGCAGCCCCGGCGGCGGGATGGGTAATGAGCAGTTCTTC
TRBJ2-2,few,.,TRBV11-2,CASSPTQSNTGELFF,TGTGCCAGCAGCCCCACACAGTCGAACACCGGGGAGCTGTTTTTT
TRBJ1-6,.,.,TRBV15,CATSRDLGDSPLHF,TGTGCCACCAGCAGAGATCTGGGGGATTCACCCCTCCACTTT
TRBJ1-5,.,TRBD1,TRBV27,CASSDRAGGQPQHF,TGTGCCAGCAGTGACAGGGCCGGGGGTCAGCCCCAGCATTTT
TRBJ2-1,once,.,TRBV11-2,CASSLSLTYNEQFF,TGTGCCAGCAGCTTGTCCCTAACCTACAATGAGCAGTTCTTC
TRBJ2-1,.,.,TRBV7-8,CASSFRLSSYNEQFF,TGTGCCAGCAGCTTTAGGTTGAGCTCCTACAATGAGCAGTTCTTC
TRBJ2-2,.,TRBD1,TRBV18,CASSPGTANTGELFF,TGTGCCAGCTCACCCGGGACAGCGAACACCGGGGAGCTGTTTTTT
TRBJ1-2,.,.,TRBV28,CASSQGTGGGYTF,TGTGCCAGCAGTCAAGGGACGGGGGGTGGCTACACCTTC
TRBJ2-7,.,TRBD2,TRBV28,CASSAPGGNGFYEQYF,TGTGCCAGCAGTGCACCGGGAGGGAATGGGTTCTACGAGCAGTACTTC
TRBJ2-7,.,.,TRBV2,CASSPGGYEQYF,TGTGCCAGCAGCCCCGGTGGCTACGAGCAGTACTTC